This TCR beta chain was sequenced for a study of regulatory T cells in long-lasting Graves disease. This clonotype was observed at least ten times. V dropped 0 bases and J dropped 4 bases, with 10 bases sitting between them. This CDR3 is 14 amino acids long. CDR1 is SGHNT, CDR2 YYREEE, per germline (reference sequence). With iRepertoire HTBI primers and Arm-PCR of CDR3 regions, TCR beta libraries were built. TCRdb used MiXCR to reprocess the multiplex PCR reads, holding one entry per CDR3 protein. The sample includes about 540,000 distinct CDR3 sequences, 13% seen only once; the top ten take 10%. As for time point: newly diagnosed GD, antithyroid drugs for less than 3 months. Extracted PBMC RNA gave rise to the TCR library. An endocrinology department in Xi'an, China, recruited the patients. The same data also contributed to another study, on T cells in Graves' hyperthyroidism and ophthalmopathy. That investigation notes: The study enrolled patients aged 18 to 65 with newly diagnosed hyperthyroidism of under 2 months' duration. The study excluded patients with uncontrolled infection, other autoimmune disease, pregnancy or lactation. Model output signaled ophthalmopathy a median approximately 6.2 months ahead of onset.

This chain connects TRBV5-4 to TRBJ1-1; D ambiguous. The receptor was derived from a man aged 30 to 39 with Graves disease. The specimen was peripheral blood mononuclear cells (PBMCs), collected at new diagnosis, from a patient treated with antithyroid drugs. The CDR3 sequence is CASSLGTSFTEAFF. The CDR3 DNA reads as TGTGCCAGCAGCTTGGGCACCAGTTTCACTGAAGCTTTCTTT.